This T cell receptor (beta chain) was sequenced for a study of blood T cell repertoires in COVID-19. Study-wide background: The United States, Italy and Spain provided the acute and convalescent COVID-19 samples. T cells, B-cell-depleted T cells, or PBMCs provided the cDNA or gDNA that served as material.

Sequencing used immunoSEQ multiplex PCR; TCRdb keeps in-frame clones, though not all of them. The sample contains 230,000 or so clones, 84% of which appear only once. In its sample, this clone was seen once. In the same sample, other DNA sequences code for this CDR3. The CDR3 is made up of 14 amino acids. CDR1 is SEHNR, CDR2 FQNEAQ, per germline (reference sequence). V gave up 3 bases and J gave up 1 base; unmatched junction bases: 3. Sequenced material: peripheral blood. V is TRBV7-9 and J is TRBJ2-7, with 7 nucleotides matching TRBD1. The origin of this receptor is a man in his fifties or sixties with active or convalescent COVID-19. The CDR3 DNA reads TGTGCCAGCAGCTTTGACAGGGTTTCCTACGAGCAGTACTTC. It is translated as CASSFDRVSYEQYF.